The T cell receptor (beta chain) under discussion was sequenced for a study of cytomegalovirus exposure and HLA in healthy donors. Regarding the study as a whole: 87-base-pair reads could not separate some V segments, including TRBV6-2 and TRBV6-3. A further, later analysis showed that HLA-associated TCR beta chains (compared with equally common others) were more clonally expanded. In a later analysis, TCR beta V- and J-gene trimming was associated with a missense DCLRE1C variant.

This CDR3 comprises 17 residues. Germline V gives CDR1 MGHRA, CDR2 YSYEKL. V lost 0 bases and J 3 bases, leaving 15 bases between the germline ends. Turning to this clone: The antigen is undetermined.

Vbeta (60) and Jbeta (13) primers were used in the PCR. Assay: immunoSEQ multiplex PCR; the TCRdb copy retains only in-frame clones and omits some. The sample has about 89,000 clones, less than 65% seen once. The TCR comes from a woman aged 25 to 39 in good health and CMV-seronegative. The sequencing sample was made of PBMCs. The chain is built from TRBV4-1 and TRBJ2-1; maybe TRBD2 (5 bases). This chain's CDR3 is CASSQDMRASLYNEQFF. CDR3 nucleotide sequence: TGCGCCAGCAGCCAAGATATGAGGGCCTCTCTCTACAATGAGCAGTTCTTC.